Shown below are 26 T cell receptor beta chains from a single sample sequenced in a study of human T cells and chemical hapten exposure. From the RACE reads, TCRdb called clonotypes with MiXCR, one entry per CDR3 protein. The sample has some 96,000 distinct CDR3 sequences, about 28% seen once. Time point in this sample: patch test 3, about 24 weeks after DPC sensitization. The treatment denotes: therapeutic diphenylcyclopropenone sensitization with weekly scalp DPC. The sample here was whole blood, taken in connection with sensitization to the hapten diphenylcyclopropenone (DPC). All receptors come from a middle-aged man with alopecia areata. Some clones in this sample may be carry-over from other donors' samples.

The chain joins TRBV6-2 or TRBV6-3 to TRBJ2-7, with 9 bases identical to TRBD2. Germline CDR1 MNHEY, CDR2 SVGEGT. CDR3 length: 16 amino acids. V lost 0 bases and J lost 6; bases outside the gene matches: 9. CDR3 bases: TGTGCCAGCAGTTACTCGGGGACTAGCAGGGCCTCCGAGCAGTACTTC. Protein product: CASSYSGTSRASEQYF.

This clonotype was seen a few times. The chain links TRBV11-2 to TRBJ2-3; 10 bases fit TRBD2. The CDR3 is 15 amino acids. V shed 5 bases and J 5 bases; nucleotides not matched to a gene: 7. Per the germline V gene, CDR1 is SGHAT and CDR2 is FQNNGV. CDR3 nucleotide sequence: TGTGCCAGCAGCCAAGCGGGAGGGAGTCGAGATACGCAGTATTTT. Translated: CASSQAGGSRDTQYF.

The rearrangement uses TRBV6-2 or TRBV6-3 and TRBJ2-1; D unclear. The germline V and J ends were trimmed by 5 bases and 10 bases, with 21 bases remaining between them. Germline lookup yields CDR1 MNHEY and CDR2 SVGEGT. The CDR3 is 15 residues long. CDR3 in DNA: TGTGCCAGCAGTACTCACGGGCAAGGCCCCCCCGAGCAGTTCTTC. Protein sequence: CASSTHGQGPPEQFF.

This sequence joins TRBV7-6 and TRBJ2-1; 14 bases align to TRBD2. This CDR3 has 18 residues. With V trimmed by 2 bases and J by 6 bases, 9 bases remained unmatched. CDR1 is SGHVS and CDR2 is FNYEAQ in the germline V gene. CDR3 in amino acids: CASSLNYPGTSGSNEQFF. For the CDR3, the DNA is TGTGCCAGCAGCTTAAATTACCCCGGGACTAGCGGGAGCAATGAGCAGTTCTTC. The complete variable domain, with remaining parts taken from reference TRBV7-6 and TRBJ2-1, reads GAGVSQSPRYKVTKRGQDVALRCDPISGHVSLYWYRQALGQGPEFLTYFNYEAQQDKSGLPNDRFSAERPEGSISTLTIQRTEQRDSAMYRCASSLNYPGTSGSNEQFFGPGTRLTVL.

This clonotype occurred a few times. This chain uses TRBV27 with TRBJ2-7; D possibly corresponds to TRBD2 (5 bases). Trimming took off 6 bases at V and 6 bases at J, with 21 bases between the two ends. Germline V gene data show CDR1 as MNHEY and CDR2 as SMNVEV (reference sequence). CDR3 length: 15 amino acids. The CDR3 sequence is CASRRNRGTGGEQYF. CDR3 in DNA: TGTGCCAGCAGACGCAATCGGGGAACCGGCGGCGAGCAGTACTTC.

The chain links TRBV20-1 to TRBJ1-2; 7 nucleotides match TRBD1. V trimming: 1 base; J trimming: 4 bases; junction bases outside the gene matches: 3. The germline CDR1 and CDR2 sequences are DFQATT and SNEGSKA (reference sequence). The CDR3 consists of 13 residues. This CDR3 reads CSARGDSCYGYTF. As DNA, the CDR3 is TGCAGTGCTAGAGGGGACAGTTGCTATGGCTACACCTTC.

The chain joins TRBV6-1 to TRBJ1-3; 12 nucleotides align to TRBD1. J lost 5 bases, V lost 6 bases, and 11 bases had no gene match. CDR1 MNHNS and CDR2 SASEGT come from the germline V gene. This CDR3 contains 17 residues. The CDR3 nucleotides read TGTGCCAGCAGAGGCTCCTACCGGGACAGGGGGCGAAACACCATATATTTT. Encoded protein: CASRGSYRDRGRNTIYF.

The rearrangement uses TRBV27 and TRBJ2-7; 11 bases fit TRBD2. Germline CDR1 is MNHEY and CDR2 is SMNVEV (reference sequence). The CDR3 runs 14 residues. Losses at the gene ends were 6 bases for V and 2 bases for J; bases not matched to a gene: 3. In DNA, the CDR3 is TGTGCCAGCAGGATGACTAGCGGGACCTACGAGCAGTACTTC. Translation: CASRMTSGTYEQYF.

This clonotype appeared a few times. V is TRBV6-1 and J is TRBJ2-5; 9 bases fit TRBD1. This CDR3 contains 14 residues. Germline CDR1 and CDR2: MNHNS and SASEGT. The V gene end was trimmed by 5 bases and the J gene end by 4 bases; junction bases not matched to a gene: 5. CDR3 region: CASSTQGARETQYF. The DNA for the CDR3 is TGTGCCAGCAGTACACAGGGGGCCAGAGAGACCCAGTACTTC.

The rearrangement uses TRBV5-6 and TRBJ2-3; D remains unclear. Trimming shortened V by 4 bases and J by 4 bases, and 7 bases separated the two germline ends. The CDR3 consists of 12 residues. Germline CDR1 SGHDT, CDR2 YYEEEE. The DNA of the CDR3 is TGTGCCAGCAGCCCGGACCCAGATACGCAGTATTTT. Its protein is CASSPDPDTQYF. Using reference TRBV5-6 and TRBJ2-3 for the parts outside the CDR3, the full variable domain is DAGVTQSPTHLIKTRGQQVTLRCSPKSGHDTVSWYQQALGQGPQFIFQYYEEEERQRGNFPDRFSGHQFPNYSSELNVNALLLGDSALYLCASSPDPDTQYFGPGTRLTVL.

This clonotype showed up just a few times. The chain recombines TRBV30 with TRBJ2-3; no reliable D call. This CDR3 has 11 residues. Trimming pared 1 base from V and 5 bases from J, leaving 4 bases between. Germline V gene lookup returns CDR1 GTSNPN and CDR2 SVGIG (reference sequence). This CDR3 is CAWSEIDTQYF. Here the CDR3 DNA reads TGTGCCTGGAGTGAGATAGATACGCAGTATTTT.

The sample holds a few counts of this clonotype. V gene TRBV11-2 combines with J gene TRBJ2-7, with D unresolved. The CDR3 spans 13 residues. V was shortened by 1 base and J by 3 bases, with 7 bases between the two germline ends. Looked up from germline, CDR1 is SGHAT and CDR2 is FQNNGV. As DNA, the CDR3 is TGTGCCAGCAGCTTAGTGGTGAGCTACGAGCAGTACTTC. Protein sequence: CASSLVVSYEQYF. The entire variable domain, with the rest obtained from reference TRBV11-2 and TRBJ2-7, is as follows: EAGVAQSPRYKIIEKRQSVAFWCNPISGHATLYWYQQILGQGPKLLIQFQNNGVVDDSQLPKDRFSAERLKGVDSTLKIQPAKLEDSAVYLCASSLVVSYEQYFGPGTRLTVT.

The chain combines TRBV5-1 with TRBJ2-5; 9 positions match TRBD1. There are 15 residues in the CDR3. V lost 3 bases and J lost 5; bases outside the gene matches: 8. Germline assignment: CDR1 SGHRS and CDR2 YFSETQ. The CDR3 loop is CASSSTRQGVETQYF. CDR3 DNA: TGCGCCAGCAGCTCGACCCGACAGGGGGTTGAGACCCAGTACTTC.

CDR3 DNA sequence: TGTGCCAGCAGCTTGAGAGGGGGCTACGAGCAGTACTTC. Protein sequence: CASSLRGGYEQYF. The genes are TRBV5-6 and TRBJ2-7, with D possibly being TRBD1 (6 bases). Between the trimmed V and J ends, which lost 1 base and 3 bases, there was a span of 8 bases. Germline lookup yields CDR1 SGHDT and CDR2 YYEEEE. CDR3 length: 13 residues.

CDR3 bases: TGTGCCAGCAGTAGAGAGCAGGGTAAAGAGACCCAGTACTTC. It is translated as CASSREQGKETQYF. The chain uses TRBV28 and TRBJ2-5; D may be TRBD1 (5 bases). The CDR3 length is 14 residues. V lost 5 bases and J 3 bases, leaving 13 bases between the germline ends. CDR1 and CDR2 (germline): MDHEN, SYDVKM. The full variable domain, rest sourced from reference TRBV28 and TRBJ2-5, is DVKVTQSSRYLVKRTGEKVFLECVQDMDHENMFWYRQDPGLGLRLIYFSYDVKMKEKGDIPEGYSVSREKKERFSLILESASTNQTSMYLCASSREQGKETQYFGPGTRLLVL.

This clonotype showed up just once. As DNA, the CDR3 is TGTGCCAGCAGTTTAGGTAGTAGCGGGAGCTATTACAATGAGCAGTTCTTC. Its protein is CASSLGSSGSYYNEQFF. The J gene is TRBJ2-1, the V gene TRBV12-3 or TRBV12-4; 9 positions match TRBD2. This CDR3 has 17 amino acids. Trimming at V came to 1 base and at J to 4 bases, leaving 8 bases not matched to a gene.

The chain uses TRBV27 and TRBJ1-1, with 7 bases that match TRBD1. CDR1 is MNHEY and CDR2 is SMNVEV in the germline V gene (reference sequence). The CDR3 contains 14 residues. Trimming took 5 bases from V and 5 from J; bases not matched to a gene: 8. The CDR3 nucleotides are TGTGCCAGCAGTCCCAACAGGGGAAGGACTGAAGCTTTCTTT. This gives the protein CASSPNRGRTEAFF.

This clonotype was counted only a few times. The V gene is TRBV6-5, the J gene TRBJ2-3; D is perhaps TRBD2 (5 bases). CDR3 size: 16 residues. The V end lost 2 bases, the J end lost 3 bases, and 15 bases lay between the germline ends. CDR1 MNHEY and CDR2 SVGAGI come from the germline V gene. This CDR3 reads CASSYKPGRGTDTQYF. DNA of the CDR3: TGTGCCAGCAGTTACAAACCTGGACGGGGAACAGATACGCAGTATTTT.

This clonotype was detected only a few times. The chain recombines TRBV29-1 with TRBJ1-1; tentative D call: TRBD1 (5 bases). V dropped 4 bases and J dropped 6 bases, with 15 bases sitting between them. The CDR3 consists of 13 residues. Looked up from germline, CDR1 is SQVTM and CDR2 is ANQGSEA. The CDR3 DNA reads as TGCAGCGTTGTTAGGGGAAGGATGGCTGAAGCTTTCTTT. Its protein product is CSVVRGRMAEAFF. Combining the CDR3 with reference TRBV29-1 and TRBJ1-1 gives the whole variable domain SAVISQKPSRDICQRGTSLTIQCQVDSQVTMMFWYRQQPGQSLTLIATANQGSEATYESGFVIDKFPISRPNLTFSTLTVSNMSPEDSSIYLCSVVRGRMAEAFFGQGTRLTVV.

This clonotype turned up a few times. The CDR3 region has the DNA TGTGCCAGCAGTTACATAGGGCGGACAGGGGGAGAGGGAAACATTCAGTACTTC. As protein: CASSYIGRTGGEGNIQYF. This chain links TRBV6-8 with TRBJ2-4; 10 nucleotides align to TRBD1. The CDR3 covers 18 residues. In germline, CDR1 is MNHGY, CDR2 SAAAGT. The ends lost 2 bases at V and 6 bases at J; junction bases unmatched: 13.

The CDR3 reads CSARGLRLGFTDTQYF. The CDR3, as DNA: TGCAGTGCTAGAGGGTTAAGACTGGGATTCACAGATACGCAGTATTTT. J is TRBJ2-3 and V is TRBV20-1; no clear D. From germline, CDR1 is DFQATT and CDR2 SNEGSKA (reference sequence). V shed 1 base and J shed 2 bases, with 16 bases lying between them. The CDR3 has 16 residues.

The sample holds a few counts of this clonotype. The chain joins TRBV6-4 to TRBJ1-5, with a weak D call TRBD1 (6 bases). CDR1 MRHNA and CDR2 SNTAGT come from the germline V gene. CDR3 length: 17 amino acids. Trimming left V 8 bases short and J 4 bases short, with 24 bases between. CDR3 loop: CASPPPVHGGANQPQHF. The CDR3 DNA follows: TGTGCCAGCCCCCCCCCGGTCCACGGGGGCGCGAATCAGCCCCAGCATTTT.

The chain has TRBV12-3 or TRBV12-4 and TRBJ1-1, with D unclear. This CDR3 is 13 amino acids long. The V end lost 7 bases, the J end lost 0 bases, and 9 bases lay between the germline ends. This CDR3 is CASTLDLNTEAFF. The CDR3 DNA follows: TGTGCCAGCACCCTTGATTTGAACACTGAAGCTTTCTTT.

The V and J genes are TRBV10-3 and TRBJ1-1; 7 nucleotides match TRBD1. Trimming took 10 bases from V and 0 from J; bases not matched to a gene: 8. The CDR3 runs 14 residues. Germline V gives CDR1 ENHRY, CDR2 SYGVKD. The CDR3 bases are TGTGCCAGCGCCCCGGGACAGCTGAACACTGAAGCTTTCTTT. Amino acid sequence: CASAPGQLNTEAFF.

This chain connects TRBV20-1 to TRBJ2-2, with 7 bases lining up with TRBD1. V was pared by 2 bases and J by 0 bases, with 3 bases of the junction left unmatched. Germline CDR1 DFQATT, CDR2 SNEGSKA (reference sequence). CDR3 length equals 15 residues. The CDR3 protein is CSARQGVANTGELFF. DNA of the CDR3: TGCAGTGCTAGACAGGGGGTCGCGAACACCGGGGAGCTGTTTTTT.

V gene TRBV27 combines with J gene TRBJ1-1, with 8 bases identical to TRBD1. CDR1 and CDR2 from the germline V gene are MNHEY and SMNVEV (reference sequence). The ends lost 4 bases at V and 5 bases at J; junction bases unmatched: 3. This CDR3 is 13 amino acids long. This CDR3 reads CASSWTGRTEAFF. The CDR3 DNA is TGTGCCAGCAGTTGGACAGGGCGTACTGAAGCTTTCTTT.